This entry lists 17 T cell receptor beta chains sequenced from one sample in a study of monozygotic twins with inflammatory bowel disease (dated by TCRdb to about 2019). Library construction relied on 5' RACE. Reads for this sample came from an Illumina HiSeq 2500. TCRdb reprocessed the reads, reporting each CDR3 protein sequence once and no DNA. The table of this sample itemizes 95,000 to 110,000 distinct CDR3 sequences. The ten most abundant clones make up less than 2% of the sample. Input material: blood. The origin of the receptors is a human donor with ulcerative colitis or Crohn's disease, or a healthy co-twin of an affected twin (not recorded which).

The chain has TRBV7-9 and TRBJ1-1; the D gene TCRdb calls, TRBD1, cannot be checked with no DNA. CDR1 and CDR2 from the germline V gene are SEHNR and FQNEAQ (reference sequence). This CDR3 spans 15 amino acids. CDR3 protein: CASSHPGEVKTEAFF. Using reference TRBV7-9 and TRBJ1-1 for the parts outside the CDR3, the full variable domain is DTGVSQNPRHKITKRGQNVTFRCDPISEHNRLYWYRQTLGQGPEFLTYFQNEAQLEKSRLLSDRFSAERPKGSFSTLEIQRTEQGDSAMYLCASSHPGEVKTEAFFGQGTRLTVV.

The CDR3 reads CSASLSGGSETQYF. The chain uses TRBV20-1 and TRBJ2-5; TCRdb returns TRBD1, unconfirmable since there is no DNA. Germline V gene data show CDR1 as DFQATT and CDR2 as SNEGSKA (reference sequence). This CDR3 spans 14 amino acids.

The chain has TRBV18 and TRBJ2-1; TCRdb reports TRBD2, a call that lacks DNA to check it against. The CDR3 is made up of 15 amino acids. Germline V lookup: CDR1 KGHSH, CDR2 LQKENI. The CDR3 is CASSPSGTSYNEQFF.

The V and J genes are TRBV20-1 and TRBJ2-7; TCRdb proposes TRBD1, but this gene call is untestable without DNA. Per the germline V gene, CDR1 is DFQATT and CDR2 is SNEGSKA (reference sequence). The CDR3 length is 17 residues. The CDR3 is CSARDLQGGSGSYEQYF.

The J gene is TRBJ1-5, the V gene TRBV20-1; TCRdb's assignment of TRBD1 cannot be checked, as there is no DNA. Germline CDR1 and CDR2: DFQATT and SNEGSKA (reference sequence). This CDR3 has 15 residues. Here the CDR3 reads CSARNPGQTNQPQHF.

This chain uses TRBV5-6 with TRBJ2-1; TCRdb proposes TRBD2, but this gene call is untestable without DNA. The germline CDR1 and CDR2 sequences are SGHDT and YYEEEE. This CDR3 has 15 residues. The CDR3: CASRLAGWPYNEQFF.

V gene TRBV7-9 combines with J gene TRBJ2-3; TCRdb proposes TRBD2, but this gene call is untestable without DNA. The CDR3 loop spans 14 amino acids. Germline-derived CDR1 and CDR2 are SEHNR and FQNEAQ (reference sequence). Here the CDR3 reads CASSPGGPTDTQYF.

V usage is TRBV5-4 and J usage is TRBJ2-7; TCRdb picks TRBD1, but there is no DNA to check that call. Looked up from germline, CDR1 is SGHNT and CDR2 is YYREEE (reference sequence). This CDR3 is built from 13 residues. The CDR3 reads CASSWDRISEQYF.

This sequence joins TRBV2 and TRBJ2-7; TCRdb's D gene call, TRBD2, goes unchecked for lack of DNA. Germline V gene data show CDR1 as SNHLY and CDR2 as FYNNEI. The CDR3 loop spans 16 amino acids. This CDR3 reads CASRFTGTPSSYEQYF.

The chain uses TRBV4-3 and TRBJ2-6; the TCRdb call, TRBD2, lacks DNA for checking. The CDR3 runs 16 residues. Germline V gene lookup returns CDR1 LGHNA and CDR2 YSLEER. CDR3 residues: CASSPSRRLGANVLTF.

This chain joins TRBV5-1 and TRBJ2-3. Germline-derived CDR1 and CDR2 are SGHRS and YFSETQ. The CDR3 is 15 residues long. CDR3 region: CASSERGTSTDTQYF.

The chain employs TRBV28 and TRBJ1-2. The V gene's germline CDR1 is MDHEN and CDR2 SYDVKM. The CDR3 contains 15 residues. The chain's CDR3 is CASSFDRGRSYGYTF.

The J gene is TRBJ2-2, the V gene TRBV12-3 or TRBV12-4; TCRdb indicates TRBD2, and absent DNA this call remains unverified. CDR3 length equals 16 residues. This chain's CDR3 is CASNRAGRTSDGELFF.

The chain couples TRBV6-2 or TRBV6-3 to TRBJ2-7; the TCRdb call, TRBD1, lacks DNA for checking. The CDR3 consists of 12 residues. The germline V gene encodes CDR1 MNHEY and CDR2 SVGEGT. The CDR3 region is CASSTGIWEQYF.

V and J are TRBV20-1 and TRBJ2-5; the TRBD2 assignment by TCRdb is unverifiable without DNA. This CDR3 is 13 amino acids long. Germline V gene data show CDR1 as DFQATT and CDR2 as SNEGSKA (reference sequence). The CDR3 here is CSARGGPKETQYF.

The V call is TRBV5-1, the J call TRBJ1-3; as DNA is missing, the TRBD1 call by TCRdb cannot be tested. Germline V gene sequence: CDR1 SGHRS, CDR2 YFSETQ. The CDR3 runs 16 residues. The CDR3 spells CASSLGQIRSGNTIYF. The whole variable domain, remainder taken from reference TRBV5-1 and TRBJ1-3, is KAGVTQTPRYLIKTRGQQVTLSCSPISGHRSVSWYQQTPGQGLQFLFEYFSETQRNKGNFPGRFSGRQFSNSRSEMNVSTLELGDSALYLCASSLGQIRSGNTIYFGEGSWLTVV.

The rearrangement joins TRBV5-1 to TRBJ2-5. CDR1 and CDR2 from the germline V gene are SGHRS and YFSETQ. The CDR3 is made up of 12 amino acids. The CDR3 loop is CASSVKQETQYF.